A single sample is the source of the 31 T cell receptor beta chains below, sequenced in a study of shared T cell receptors in the human thymus. Profiling relied on immunoSEQ multiplex PCR, and the TCRdb table lists in-frame clones only, not all of them. The profile shows around 340,000 clones, 85% to 95% of them singletons. Sequencing used thymocytes. The origin of the receptors is a human donor.

This clone occurred once. CDR3 in DNA: TGTGCCAGCTCACCGGACAGGGGATATGAAAAACTGTTTTTT. Amino acids: CASSPDRGYEKLFF. The chain has TRBV18 and TRBJ1-4; 9 bases match TRBD1. Germline lookup yields CDR1 KGHSH and CDR2 LQKENI. The V segment lost 3 bases and the J segment 6 bases; nucleotides outside the gene matches: 2. This CDR3 region has 14 residues. Full variable domain (remainder filled in from reference TRBV18 and TRBJ1-4): NAGVMQNPRHLVRRRGQEARLRCSPMKGHSHVYWYRQLPEEGLKFMVYLQKENIIDESGMPKERFSAEFPKEGPSILRIQQVVRGDSAAYFCASSPDRGYEKLFFGSGTQLSVL.

The chain employs TRBV6-1 and TRBJ2-1; 7 bases fit TRBD2. The ends lost 2 bases at V and 1 base at J; junction bases unmatched: 20. The CDR3 runs 21 residues. CDR1 and CDR2 (germline): MNHNS, SASEGT. The CDR3 region has the DNA TGTGCCAGCAGTGAAACCGGACTAGTAGTGGTCCCCTATAATTCCTACAATGAGCAGTTCTTC. It is translated as CASSETGLVVVPYNSYNEQFF.

The chain links TRBV28 to TRBJ1-2, with D perhaps TRBD1 (6 bases). Germline assignment: CDR1 MDHEN and CDR2 SYDVKM. This CDR3 has 14 amino acids. V was cut by 4 bases and J by 4 bases, with 13 bases left in between. CDR3 nucleotide sequence: TGTGCCAGCAGTTCAGGGACATCCAGCTATGGCTACACCTTC. This translates into CASSSGTSSYGYTF.

V is TRBV30 and J is TRBJ2-7, with D perhaps matching TRBD1 (5 bases). This CDR3 has 16 residues. Germline V CDR1 and CDR2: GTSNPN, SVGIG (reference sequence). The V gene lost 5 bases and the J gene lost 6 bases, with 26 bases spanning the gap. The CDR3 DNA reads TGTGCCTGGGCCTCAGGCAGGGCGCGTCAGGGCCCCGAGCAGTACTTC. Protein sequence: CAWASGRARQGPEQYF.

This clone was detected once. The CDR3 loop reads CASSLGDFYEQYF. The CDR3 coding sequence is TGTGCCAGCAGCTTAGGGGACTTCTACGAGCAGTACTTC. V usage is TRBV7-9 and J usage is TRBJ2-7; D might be TRBD2 (6 bases). This CDR3 region has 13 residues. Germline CDR1 is SEHNR and CDR2 is FQNEAQ (reference sequence). V lost 1 base to trimming and J lost 3 bases, with 7 bases between them.

This clone was picked up one time. This chain joins TRBV7-6 and TRBJ2-1; 7 nucleotides agree with TRBD2. V dropped 1 base and J dropped 3; count of bases not matched to a gene: 18. CDR1 SGHVS and CDR2 FNYEAQ come from the germline V gene. The CDR3 runs 20 residues. The CDR3 reads CASSLESGLWASGLYNEQFF. CDR3 DNA: TGTGCCAGCAGCTTAGAGTCAGGGCTGTGGGCTAGCGGTCTCTACAATGAGCAGTTCTTC.

The V gene is TRBV5-4, the J gene TRBJ1-4; D is ambiguous. CDR1 is SGHNT and CDR2 is YYREEE in the germline V gene (reference sequence). The V end lost 4 bases, the J end lost 7 bases, and 8 bases lay between the germline ends. The length of the CDR3 is 12 residues. The chain's CDR3 is CASSTDGEKLFF. The CDR3 DNA reads as TGTGCCAGCAGCACCGACGGTGAAAAACTGTTTTTT.

The chain employs TRBV2 and TRBJ2-7; D perhaps matches TRBD1 (6 bases). Germline CDR1 and CDR2: SNHLY and FYNNEI. The CDR3 length is 11 residues. The V gene lost 8 bases and the J gene lost 6 bases, with 11 bases spanning the gap. CDR3 residues: CASSGQFEQYF. DNA of the CDR3: TGTGCCAGCTCCGGACAGTTCGAGCAGTACTTC. Drawing the rest from reference TRBV2 and TRBJ2-7, the complete variable domain is EPEVTQTPSHQVTQMGQEVILRCVPISNHLYFYWYRQILGQKVEFLVSFYNNEISEKSEIFDDQFSVERPDGSNFTLKIRSTKLEDSAMYFCASSGQFEQYFGPGTRLTVT.

The V gene is TRBV6-1, the J gene TRBJ1-1, with a weak D call TRBD1 (6 bases). The V gene's germline CDR1 is MNHNS and CDR2 SASEGT. This CDR3 comprises 12 residues. Trimming pared 11 bases from V and 3 bases from J, leaving 13 bases between. The CDR3, as DNA: TGTGCCGCGACGGGGGCCCACACTGAAGCTTTCTTT. Amino acid sequence: CAATGAHTEAFF.

The V gene is TRBV5-1, the J gene TRBJ1-2, with D possibly TRBD1 on 5 matching bases. The length of the CDR3 is 12 residues. With 4 bases removed from V and 4 bases from J, the gap between germline ends came to 8 bases. Germline V CDR1 and CDR2: SGHRS, YFSETQ. The CDR3 loop is CASSLDSYGYTF. CDR3 sequence (DNA): TGCGCCAGCAGCCTAGACAGCTATGGCTACACCTTC.

The CDR3 loop reads CASSPRQGYCQPQHF. CDR3 coding DNA: TGTGCCAGCAGTCCCCGACAGGGCTATTGTCAGCCCCAGCATTTT. The chain couples TRBV28 to TRBJ1-5; 7 bases are a match to TRBD1. The CDR3 loop spans 15 amino acids. The V gene end was trimmed by 5 bases and the J gene end by 6 bases; junction bases not matched to a gene: 10. Germline CDR1 MDHEN, CDR2 SYDVKM. The variable domain in full, completed from reference TRBV28 and TRBJ1-5, reads DVKVTQSSRYLVKRTGEKVFLECVQDMDHENMFWYRQDPGLGLRLIYFSYDVKMKEKGDIPEGYSVSREKKERFSLILESASTNQTSMYLCASSPRQGYCQPQHFGDGTRLSIL.

The chain has TRBV28 and TRBJ1-2; the D is unclear. In germline, CDR1 is MDHEN, CDR2 SYDVKM. The V gene lost 4 bases and the J gene lost 7 bases, with 10 bases spanning the gap. CDR3 length equals 12 residues. The CDR3 DNA is TGTGCCAGCAGTTCTCCGTCCCGTGGCTACACCTTC. Translating it yields CASSSPSRGYTF.

The V gene is TRBV28, the J gene TRBJ1-2, with a weak D call TRBD1 (5 bases). Per germline, CDR1 MDHEN and CDR2 SYDVKM. This CDR3 spans 16 amino acids. Trimming left V 3 bases short and J 2 bases short, with 16 bases between. Written as DNA, the CDR3 is TGTGCCAGCAGTTTGTCACCTCCGACAGCCAACTATGGCTACACCTTC. This gives the protein CASSLSPPTANYGYTF.

This chain links TRBV9 with TRBJ2-3; a weak D match, TRBD2 (5 bases). V dropped 3 bases and J dropped 1 base, with 9 bases sitting between them. CDR3 length: 14 amino acids. Germline CDR1 and CDR2: SGDLS and YYNGEE. This CDR3 is CASSAKEGTDTQYF. The CDR3 nucleotides read TGTGCCAGCAGCGCAAAGGAGGGCACAGATACGCAGTATTTT.

V and J are TRBV14 and TRBJ2-5; TRBD2 matches at 11 bases. Germline V gene data show CDR1 as SGHDN and CDR2 as FVKESK. The CDR3 has 16 residues. V shed 4 bases and J 2 bases; nucleotides not matched to a gene: 6. The CDR3 DNA sequence: TGTGCCAGCAGCCTTCTAGCGGGAGGTCCTCAAGAGACCCAGTACTTC. Translating gives CASSLLAGGPQETQYF.

The CDR3 coding sequence is TGCAGCGTTGAAGGGTTAACGAATGAAAAACTGTTTTTT. This translates into CSVEGLTNEKLFF. The rearrangement links TRBV29-1 to TRBJ1-4; D call uncertain. The V end was cut by 1 base, the J end by 5 bases, with 8 bases between. Germline loops: CDR1 SQVTM, CDR2 ANQGSEA. The CDR3 runs to 13 residues.

This chain uses TRBV27 with TRBJ2-3; tentative D call: TRBD1 (6 bases). The CDR3 extends over 20 amino acids. Trimming cost V 5 bases and J 6 bases, with 33 bases left between them. From germline, CDR1 is MNHEY and CDR2 SMNVEV (reference sequence). The chain's CDR3 is CASSQNPGENHRDPTDTQYF. The CDR3 DNA reads as TGTGCCAGCAGTCAAAATCCCGGAGAGAACCACAGGGACCCTACGGATACGCAGTATTTT.

The chain carries TRBV6-5 and TRBJ2-4; the D gene is possibly TRBD2 (5 bases). This CDR3 comprises 14 residues. The germline V gene encodes CDR1 MNHEY and CDR2 SVGAGI. The V gene lost 6 bases and the J gene lost 0 bases, with 9 bases spanning the gap. The DNA for the CDR3 is TGTGCCAGCAGGAGGGTCGAAGCCAAAAACATTCAGTACTTC. Translation gives CASRRVEAKNIQYF.

This clone was detected once. The CDR3 end shows no conserved phenylalanine or tryptophan, and so a read error is likely. No DNA is shown, since the ends of the CDR3 on it are uncertain; the CDR3 is the one TCRdb lists. The CDR3 here is CASSLGSSNYAGGRGKV. The chain carries TRBV5-8 and TRBJ2-3; the table's D call TRBD2 went unverified against the DNA. Counting both end residues, the CDR3 totals 17 amino acids. Germline CDR1 and CDR2: SGHTS and YDEGEE.

The J gene is TRBJ2-7, the V gene TRBV13; TRBD1 matches at 8 bases. The V gene end was trimmed by 5 bases and the J gene end by 5 bases; junction bases not matched to a gene: 5. The CDR3 consists of 13 residues. Germline V gene data show CDR1 as PRHDT and CDR2 as FYEKMQ (reference sequence). The CDR3 region has the DNA TGTGCCAGCAGCGAAGACAGGGGAGACGAGCAGTACTTC. It encodes CASSEDRGDEQYF.

This chain connects TRBV5-8 to TRBJ2-7; tentatively, D is TRBD1 (6 bases). This CDR3 contains 14 residues. CDR1 and CDR2 (germline): SGHTS, YDEGEE. V was clipped by 4 bases and J by 0 bases, with 11 bases between them. CDR3 sequence: CASSRYRVSYEQYF. The CDR3 DNA reads as TGTGCCAGCAGCCGCTACAGGGTCTCCTACGAGCAGTACTTC.

This chain joins TRBV7-6 and TRBJ2-2; the D is unclear. Germline-derived CDR1 and CDR2 are SGHVS and FNYEAQ. This CDR3 spans 15 amino acids. V gave up 5 bases and J gave up 1 base, with 11 bases separating them. This CDR3 reads CASSRSYQNTGELFF. The CDR3 DNA sequence: TGTGCCAGCAGCCGCTCCTACCAGAACACCGGGGAGCTGTTTTTT. Complete variable domain (other parts from reference TRBV7-6 and TRBJ2-2): GAGVSQSPRYKVTKRGQDVALRCDPISGHVSLYWYRQALGQGPEFLTYFNYEAQQDKSGLPNDRFSAERPEGSISTLTIQRTEQRDSAMYRCASSRSYQNTGELFFGEGSRLTVL.

The chain carries TRBV9 and TRBJ2-7, with D possibly TRBD2 on 6 matching bases. CDR3 length: 15 residues. Trimming cost V 4 bases and J 4 bases, with 18 bases left between them. Germline values: CDR1 SGDLS, CDR2 YYNGEE. In DNA form, the CDR3 reads TGTGCCAGCAGCCCCCCCGGAGGGGACCCATACGAGCAGTACTTC. Protein product: CASSPPGGDPYEQYF.

This chain joins TRBV28 and TRBJ1-3; 8 nucleotides align to TRBD1. The CDR3 length is 16 residues. Germline V CDR1 and CDR2: MDHEN, SYDVKM. V shed 5 bases and J 2 bases; nucleotides not matched to a gene: 8. In DNA form, the CDR3 reads TGTGCCAGCAGTGCGGGACAGGCCTTCGCTGGAAACACCATATATTTT. Its translation is CASSAGQAFAGNTIYF.

The chain carries TRBV27 and TRBJ1-1; D unresolved. Germline-derived CDR1 and CDR2 are MNHEY and SMNVEV (reference sequence). The germline V and J ends were trimmed by 2 bases and 9 bases, with 7 bases remaining between them. This CDR3 comprises 11 residues. This CDR3 reads CASSLGVKAFF. CDR3 sequence (DNA): TGTGCCAGCAGTTTAGGGGTAAAAGCTTTCTTT.

This chain uses TRBV28 with TRBJ1-1; no firm D call. The CDR3 spans 16 residues. The germline gives CDR1 MDHEN, CDR2 SYDVKM. The V end was cut by 3 bases, the J end by 4 bases, with 18 bases between. In DNA, the CDR3 is TGTGCCAGCAGTTTGTTTGCAGGTTATTCCGTCACTGAAGCTTTCTTT. It encodes CASSLFAGYSVTEAFF.

Only a few counts were recorded for this clone. V gene TRBV20-1 combines with J gene TRBJ1-2; no definite D call. The CDR3 spans 11 residues. Trimming removed 5 bases at V and 8 bases at J, with 12 bases between. Germline CDR1 and CDR2: DFQATT and SNEGSKA (reference sequence). CDR3: CSALQRAGYTF. For the CDR3, the DNA is TGCAGTGCTCTCCAACGGGCGGGCTACACCTTC.

The chain has TRBV5-6 and TRBJ2-7; D may be TRBD2 (5 bases). V gave up 1 base and J gave up 7 bases, with 24 bases separating them. The germline gives CDR1 SGHDT, CDR2 YYEEEE. The CDR3 is 17 residues long. This CDR3 is CASSLSSTLGVRREQYF. DNA of the CDR3: TGTGCCAGCAGCTTGAGTTCGACCCTCGGGGTACGTCGGGAGCAGTACTTC. Full variable domain (rest looked up from reference TRBV5-6 and TRBJ2-7): DAGVTQSPTHLIKTRGQQVTLRCSPKSGHDTVSWYQQALGQGPQFIFQYYEEEERQRGNFPDRFSGHQFPNYSSELNVNALLLGDSALYLCASSLSSTLGVRREQYFGPGTRLTVT.

The V gene is TRBV7-8, the J gene TRBJ1-3; D unclear. The germline V gene has CDR1 SGHVS and CDR2 FQNEAQ. Trimming cost V 1 base and J 3 bases, with 16 bases left between them. CDR3 size: 17 residues. Here the CDR3 reads CASSLGGGDGFGNTIYF. The DNA for the CDR3 is TGTGCCAGCAGCTTAGGAGGCGGAGACGGATTTGGAAACACCATATATTTT. The full variable domain, completed using reference TRBV7-8 and TRBJ1-3, is GAGVSQSPRYKVAKRGQDVALRCDPISGHVSLFWYQQALGQGPEFLTYFQNEAQLDKSGLPSDRFFAERPEGSVSTLKIQRTQQEDSAVYLCASSLGGGDGFGNTIYFGEGSWLTVV.

CDR3 coding DNA: TGTGCCAGCAGCCCCCTAGTTAGGGGTGCGACTAATGAAAAACTGTTTTTT. Translated: CASSPLVRGATNEKLFF. The rearrangement uses TRBV14 and TRBJ1-4; perhaps TRBD1 as D (5 bases). The CDR3 extends over 17 amino acids. Trimming pared 4 bases from V and 2 bases from J, leaving 17 bases between. The V gene's germline CDR1 is SGHDN and CDR2 FVKESK.

The rearrangement joins TRBV5-4 to TRBJ2-7, with TRBD1 as a possible D gene (5 bases). CDR1 is SGHNT, CDR2 YYREEE, per germline (reference sequence). The ends were cut back, 0 bases at V and 4 bases at J, with 11 bases in the middle. The CDR3 is 14 residues long. The CDR3 nucleotides are TGTGCCAGCAGCTTGGTAGGCAGGGAATACGAGCAGTACTTC. Amino acid sequence: CASSLVGREYEQYF.